These T cell receptor beta chains were read from a single sample in a study of cytomegalovirus exposure and HLA in healthy donors. Data came from immunoSEQ multiplex PCR; TCRdb stores just in-frame clones and leaves some out. The sample carries approximately 76,000 clones, roughly 94% recorded once. Sample: PBMCs. The receptor source for this set is a woman between 18 and 30 years old in good health and CMV-seropositive. CDR3s leave out the opening cysteine and the closing phenylalanine or tryptophan.

V gene	J gene	CDR3 protein
TRBV5-4	TRBJ2-5	ASSLRIGGGAQETQY
TRBV5-5	TRBJ2-2	ASSLQGRTGELF
TRBV30	TRBJ2-7	AWSGEAYEQY
TRBV12-5	TRBJ1-1	ASGSGQLPEAF
TRBV7-2	TRBJ2-7	ASSRTAYEQY
TRBV29-1	TRBJ2-5	SVAVAMETQY
TRBV13	TRBJ1-2	ASSLGGQAGFYGYT
TRBV6-5	TRBJ2-1	ASSSSGRASNEQF
TRBV7-6	TRBJ2-5	ASRLEGGGGTQY
TRBV9	TRBJ2-1	ASSAGDPLLNEQF